Each of the 29 T cell receptor beta chains below was sequenced from the same sample in a study of tumor-infiltrating lymphocytes in primary liver carcinoma. From unsorted bulk tissue weighing roughly 19-32 mg, DNA and RNA were co-extracted. From roughly 0.5 ug total RNA, TCR beta cDNA was generated with a primer in the constant region. Amplification in three nested multiplex PCR rounds with slightly modified ARM-PCR gave rise to TCR beta libraries. TRBV1-TRBV30 forward primers and a C-beta reverse primer were used in the first two PCR rounds, which each ran for 9 to 10 cycles. TCRdb re-called the multiplex PCR reads with MiXCR, one entry per CDR3 protein. The repertoire has under 200,000 distinct CDR3 sequences, 70% to 90% of them found once; the top ten carry around 18%. Sequenced: tumor tissue from primary liver carcinoma. The receptors were gathered from a man aged 35 to 55 with primary liver carcinoma and hepatitis B virus infection.

On this clonotype: One end of the junction is discordant with germline, which a read error may explain. This chain uses TRBV4-1 with TRBJ1-1; 7 bases are a match to TRBD1. This CDR3 has 15 amino acids. Germline CDR1 and CDR2: MGHRA and YSYEKL. The CDR3 region is CASSRSGEGQTEAYF. The CDR3, as DNA: TGCGCCAGTAGCCGATCAGGGGAGGGACAGACTGAAGCTTACTTT.

In the case of this clonotype: At one boundary the junction diverges from the germline segment, which might be a read error. The CDR3 loop reads CVSSLDLGRFRLFF. The CDR3, as DNA: TGTGTCAGCAGCTTAGATCTTGGGAGGTTCAGGCTGTTTTTT. The chain has TRBV11-2 and TRBJ1-4; D is undetermined. CDR1 is SGHAT, CDR2 FQNNGV, per germline. CDR3 size: 14 residues.

The chain joins TRBV4-3 to TRBJ2-6; a weak D match, TRBD1 (5 bases). Trimming left V 0 bases short and J 13 bases short, with 22 bases between. The CDR3 extends over 17 amino acids. CDR1 LGHNA and CDR2 YSLEER come from the germline V gene. The CDR3 DNA follows: TGCGCCAGCAGCCAAGATAGGTCAGGGCGCAGGGCCGATGTCCTGACTTTC. It codes for CASSQDRSGRRADVLTF.

Concerning this clonotype itself: Relative to the germline gene, one junction end is altered; a read error may explain this. This chain uses TRBV11-2 with TRBJ2-7, with 7 bases fitting TRBD2. The CDR3 totals 14 residues. The germline CDR1 and CDR2 sequences are SGHAT and FQNNGV. The CDR3 sequence: CASGPGEGDYEQYF. CDR3 DNA: TGTGCCAGCGGCCCTGGCGAAGGGGACTACGAGCAATACTTC. Full variable domain (remainder filled in from reference TRBV11-2 and TRBJ2-7): EAGVAQSPRYKIIEKRQSVAFWCNPISGHATLYWYQQILGQGPKLLIQFQNNGVVDDSQLPKDRFSAERLKGVDSTLKIQPAKLEDSAVYLCASGPGEGDYEQYFGPGTRLTVT.

DNA of the CDR3: TGCAGCGTTGGACTCACCGGGTACCTGTTTTTT. Protein: CSVGLTGYLFF. The chain uses TRBV29-1 and TRBJ2-2; D ambiguous. From germline, CDR1 is SQVTM and CDR2 ANQGSEA. The V end lost 4 bases, the J end lost 14 bases, and 14 bases lay between the germline ends. The CDR3 has 11 residues.

In this sample, this clonotype turned up once. One end of the junction does not line up with germline, which may come from a read error. The chain uses TRBV29-1 and TRBJ1-5, with D unresolved. The V gene's germline CDR1 is SQVTM and CDR2 ANQGSEA. The CDR3 runs to 13 residues. The CDR3 DNA is TGTAGCGTTGTCGAACGGATCAATCAGCCCCAGCATTTT. This translates into CSVVERINQPQHF.

A word on this clonotype: One end of the junction does not line up with germline, which may come from a read error. The chain couples TRBV6-1 to TRBJ2-2; 9 bases fit TRBD1. The CDR3 extends over 12 amino acids. CDR1 MNHNS and CDR2 SASEGT come from the germline V gene. In nucleotides, the CDR3 is TGCGCCAGCGGACAGGGGAACGGGGAGCTGTTTTTT. Protein: CASGQGNGELFF.

Note on this clonotype: A junction boundary mismatches the germline segment, possibly from a read error. V is TRBV29-1 and J is TRBJ2-2; D gene ambiguous. Germline loops: CDR1 SQVTM, CDR2 ANQGSEA. This CDR3 spans 12 amino acids. The CDR3 nucleotides read TGCAGGGTTGCGCCGAACACCTGGGAGCTGTTTTTT. It codes for CRVAPNTWELFF.

This clonotype occurred many times. The V and J genes are TRBV5-1 and TRBJ2-1; D not certain. The germline V and J ends were trimmed by 7 bases and 5 bases, with 13 bases remaining between them. Germline CDR1 reads SGHRS; CDR2 reads YFSETQ. The CDR3 extends over 13 amino acids. The CDR3 sequence: CASRVGKNNEQFF. The CDR3 bases are TGCGCCAGCCGGGTAGGGAAAAACAATGAGCAGTTCTTC.

To note about this clonotype: The junction and the germline gene differ at one end; a read error may be behind it. The chain is built from TRBV12-3 or TRBV12-4 and TRBJ2-3, with 8 bases lining up with TRBD2. CDR3 length: 15 amino acids. The CDR3 DNA is TGTGCCAACAGTCCTAGCGGGTACAGAGGAGATACGCAGTATTTT. Protein sequence: CANSPSGYRGDTQYF.

Comments on this clonotype: The junction does not match germline at one end; this may be a read error. In DNA, the CDR3 is TGTGTCAGCCAACCGAACAGACGAGCTTACAATGAGCAGTTCTTC. Its translation: CVSQPNRRAYNEQFF. The chain joins TRBV12-3 or TRBV12-4 to TRBJ2-4; D is undetermined. The J call may be incorrect, as the DNA end agrees better with TRBJ2-1. There are 15 residues in the CDR3.

This clonotype was seen at least ten times. This rearrangement joins TRBV30 to TRBJ1-1; D perhaps matches TRBD1 (5 bases). The CDR3 covers 11 residues. V was shortened by 5 bases and J by 5 bases, with 9 bases between the two germline ends. Germline values: CDR1 GTSNPN, CDR2 SVGIG (reference sequence). CDR3 coding DNA: TGTGCCTGGGGGGGTGTAACTGAAGCTTTCTTT. Its protein is CAWGGVTEAFF.

The gene calls are TRBV29-1 and TRBJ2-7; 7 nucleotides match TRBD2. Germline-derived CDR1 and CDR2 are SQVTM and ANQGSEA. The V gene end was trimmed by 6 bases and the J gene end by 9 bases; junction bases not matched to a gene: 14. The CDR3 is made up of 13 amino acids. CDR3 coding DNA: TGCAGCGTAATCGGGATGGGGAGGGGAGTGCAGTACTTC. It codes for CSVIGMGRGVQYF.

V usage is TRBV29-1 and J usage is TRBJ2-7; 8 nucleotides line up with TRBD2. The CDR3 sequence is 14 residues long. Per germline, CDR1 SQVTM and CDR2 ANQGSEA. Germline trimming cut 8 bases from V and 7 bases from J; bases unmatched to any gene: 16. CDR3 protein: CSISRGGSGTEQYV. CDR3 in DNA: TGCAGCATATCCCGCGGGGGTAGCGGGACGGAGCAGTACGTC.

In regard to this clonotype: Compared with germline, one end of the junction differs, possibly owing to a read error. The chain carries TRBV6-6 and TRBJ2-5, with TRBD2 matching over 10 bases. Germline V CDR1 and CDR2: MNHNY, SVGAGI (reference sequence). The length of the CDR3 is 14 residues. This chain's CDR3 is CASSRLAGQETQSF. In DNA, the CDR3 is TGTGCCAGTAGCCGACTAGCGGGCCAAGAGACCCAGTCCTTC.

Regarding this clonotype: A junction boundary mismatches the germline segment, possibly from a read error. J is TRBJ1-1 and V is TRBV6-6; 8 bases are a match to TRBD1. Germline V gene lookup returns CDR1 MNHNY and CDR2 SVGAGI (reference sequence). This CDR3 contains 13 residues. The CDR3 coding sequence is TGTATCAGCAGCACAGGGGGGACTACTGAGGCTTTCTTT. The encoded protein is CISSTGGTTEAFF.

The V and J genes are TRBV12-3 or TRBV12-4 and TRBJ2-1; TRBD1 matches at 7 bases. Unmatched junction bases numbered 9, after V lost 6 bases and J lost 4 bases. The CDR3 is 15 residues long. In DNA, the CDR3 is TGTGCCAGCAGGGGGTTGGGACAGCCTTACAATGAGCAGTTCTTC. This gives the protein CASRGLGQPYNEQFF.

Points on this clonotype: No conserved phenylalanine or tryptophan ends this CDR3, so it is likely a read error. The chain is built from TRBV12-3 or TRBV12-4 and TRBJ1-2; 8 nucleotides line up with TRBD1. The length of the CDR3 is 15 residues. The CDR3 region is CVSSARTGMDYGYTL. CDR3 in DNA: TGTGTCAGCAGTGCCCGGACAGGGATGGACTATGGCTACACCTTG.

In regard to this clonotype: An end of the junction differs from the germline gene, which may be a read error. This chain joins TRBV11-1 and TRBJ2-3, with D perhaps TRBD1 (5 bases). This CDR3 spans 13 amino acids. Germline V gene data show CDR1 as SGHAT and CDR2 as FQDESV (reference sequence). CDR3 amino acids: CASSLIRADAQCF. Here the CDR3 DNA reads TGTGCGAGCAGCTTAATCAGGGCAGATGCGCAGTGTTTT. The full variable domain, with the rest looked up from reference TRBV11-1 and TRBJ2-3, is EAEVAQSPRYKITEKSQAVAFWCDPISGHATLYWYRQILGQGPELLVQFQDESVVDDSQLPKDRFSAERLKGVDSTLKIQPAELGDSAMYLCASSLIRADAQCFGPGTRLTVL.

The chain has TRBV9 and TRBJ2-7, with D perhaps assigned TRBD1 or TRBD2 (5 bases each). Looked up from germline, CDR1 is SGDLS and CDR2 is YYNGEE. This CDR3 contains 15 residues. V was clipped by 1 base and J by 7 bases, with 18 bases between them. CDR3 nucleotides: TGTGCCAGCAGCGTACACGGGGCGCAAGTGGGGGAGCAGTACTTC. Translation: CASSVHGAQVGEQYF.

The chain is built from TRBV29-1 and TRBJ2-7, with a weak D call TRBD2 (5 bases). V dropped 6 bases and J dropped 3 bases, with 24 bases sitting between them. The CDR3 loop spans 16 amino acids. Germline-derived CDR1 and CDR2 are SQVTM and ANQGSEA. In DNA, the CDR3 is TGCAGCGTCGACCGGTCGGGAACAGCAGGAAGCTACGAGCAGTACTTC. Protein product: CSVDRSGTAGSYEQYF.

The count of this clonotype is one. Given the absence of the conserved phenylalanine or tryptophan at the CDR3 end, a read error is likely. This chain uses TRBV11-2 with TRBJ2-7, with 11 nucleotides matching TRBD2. Germline assignment: CDR1 SGHAT and CDR2 FQNNGV. Unmatched junction bases numbered 19, after V lost 6 bases and J lost 0 bases. The CDR3 totals 20 residues. The CDR3 DNA is TGTGCCAGCAGTTTGAGGGAGGGGAGGACTAGCGGGCTCGGCTCCTACGAGCAGTACTTA. It specifies CASSLREGRTSGLGSYEQYL.

In regard to this clonotype: Being one base from a much bigger clone, this may be a read error. V gene TRBV29-1 combines with J gene TRBJ2-2, with D tentatively TRBD2 (5 bases). The germline gives CDR1 SQVTM, CDR2 ANQGSEA. The CDR3 length is 13 residues. The CDR3 nucleotides are TGCAGCGTTGAACGCACGAACACCGGGGATCTGTTTTTT. It codes for CSVERTNTGDLFF.

The chain couples TRBV6-5 to TRBJ1-5; D gene ambiguous. This CDR3 is built from 15 residues. From germline, CDR1 is MNHEY and CDR2 SVGAGI. Trimming cost V 7 bases and J 4 bases, with 17 bases left between them. CDR3 coding DNA: TGTGCCAGCATTCCCCGGAGGATTAGTAATCAGCCCCAGCATTTT. This codes for CASIPRRISNQPQHF.

This chain links TRBV5-4 with TRBJ2-3; 13 bases line up with TRBD2. This CDR3 comprises 16 residues. Germline assignment: CDR1 SGHNT and CDR2 YYREEE (reference sequence). Trimming cost V 3 bases and J 12 bases; bases outside gene matches: 13. The DNA for the CDR3 is TGTGCCAGCAGCTCAGGACTAGCGGGAGAGGTAGATAAACAGTATTTT. It encodes CASSSGLAGEVDKQYF.

The table lists this clonotype with a count of one. Germline and junction disagree at one end, which may indicate a read error. V is TRBV12-3 or TRBV12-4 and J is TRBJ2-7; D possibly matches TRBD1 or TRBD2 (6 bases each). The length of the CDR3 is 16 residues. In DNA form, the CDR3 reads TGTGCCAGCAGTTTAATGGGGGGCATAAGACCCTACGAGCAGTATTTC. This encodes CASSLMGGIRPYEQYF.

On this clonotype itself: One end of the junction varies from germline; a read error may be responsible. The gene calls are TRBV5-6 and TRBJ2-1; D is uncertain. The CDR3 runs to 17 residues. CDR1 is SGHDT and CDR2 is YYEEEE in the germline V gene. CDR3 in DNA: TGTGCCAGCAGGTTGGGATGGAGCCTCTCTGGGTACAGTGAGCAGTTCTTC. Its translation: CASRLGWSLSGYSEQFF.

In regard to this clonotype: Without the conserved terminal phenylalanine or tryptophan, this CDR3 likely stems from a read error. It is unclear where the CDR3 begins or ends on the DNA, so no DNA is shown, and the CDR3 is as TCRdb lists it. The CDR3 loop is CAISEASRDTETFI. The chain uses TRBV6-1 and TRBJ1-1. Germline V gives CDR1 MNHNS, CDR2 SASEGT. A total of 14 residues make up the CDR3, ends included.

About this clonotype: Germline is not matched at one junction end, which may reflect a read error. The chain links TRBV12-3 or TRBV12-4 to TRBJ2-7; D is perhaps TRBD2 (6 bases). The CDR3 has 13 residues. The DNA for the CDR3 is TGTGCTAGCAGTAGACTAGTGGGAGTCGAGCAGTACTTC. Translation gives CASSRLVGVEQYF.